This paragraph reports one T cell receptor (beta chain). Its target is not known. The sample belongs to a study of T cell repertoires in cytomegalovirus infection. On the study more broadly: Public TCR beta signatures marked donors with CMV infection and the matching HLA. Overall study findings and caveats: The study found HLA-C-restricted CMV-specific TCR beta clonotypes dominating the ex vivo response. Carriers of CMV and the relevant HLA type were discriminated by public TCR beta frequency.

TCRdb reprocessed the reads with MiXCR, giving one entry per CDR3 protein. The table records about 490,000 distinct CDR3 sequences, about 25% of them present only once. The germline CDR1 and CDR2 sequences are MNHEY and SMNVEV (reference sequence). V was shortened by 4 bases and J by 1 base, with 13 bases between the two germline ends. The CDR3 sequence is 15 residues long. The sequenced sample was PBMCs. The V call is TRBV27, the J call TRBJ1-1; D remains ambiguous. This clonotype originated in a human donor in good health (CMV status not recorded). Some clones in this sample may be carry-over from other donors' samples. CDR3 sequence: CASSSQVNWNTEAFF. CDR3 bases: TGTGCCAGCAGTTCCCAGGTGAACTGGAACACTGAAGCTTTCTTT.